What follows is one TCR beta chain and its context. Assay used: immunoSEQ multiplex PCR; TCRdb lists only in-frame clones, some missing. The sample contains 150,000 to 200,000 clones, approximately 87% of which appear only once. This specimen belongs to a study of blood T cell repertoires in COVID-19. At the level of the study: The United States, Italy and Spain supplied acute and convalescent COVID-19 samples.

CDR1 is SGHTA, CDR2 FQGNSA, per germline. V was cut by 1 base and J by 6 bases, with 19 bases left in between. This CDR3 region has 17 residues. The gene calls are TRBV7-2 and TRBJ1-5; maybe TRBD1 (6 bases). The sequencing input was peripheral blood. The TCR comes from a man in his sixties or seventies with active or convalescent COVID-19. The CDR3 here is CASSLGFGRGLSQPQHF. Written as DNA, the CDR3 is TGTGCCAGCAGCTTAGGTTTCGGCAGGGGTCTCAGTCAGCCCCAGCATTTT.